This TCR beta chain was captured by sequencing in a study of CD8 T cells in Susac syndrome (dated by TCRdb to the late 2010s). The study in broad terms: Whether CD8+ T cell activation and differentiation in Susac syndrome was antigen driven was tested using repertoire sequencing.

Broader findings and caveats from the paper: The number of individuals in the TCR sequencing and HLA analysis was acknowledged as relatively small.

High-throughput TCR beta sequencing profiled peripheral blood CD8+ and CD4+ T cells from healthy donors, Susac syndrome patients and multiple sclerosis patients. Treatment-naive patients with stable or active relapsing-remitting disease fulfilling revised McDonald criteria were used as multiple sclerosis controls. Bulk CD8+ and CD4+ T cells were purified by magnetic negative isolation, while CD8+ TEMRA cells were enriched using FACS. Blood was collected in EDTA tubes and processed within 24 hours, with PBMCs isolated through density gradient centrifugation. PBMCs intended for TCR sequencing were frozen in liquid nitrogen and were later thawed in a 37 degrees C water bath. The sorted or isolated CD4+, CD8+ and CD8+ TEMRA cells had a purity of 90% or higher. Turning to this clonotype: The antigen it binds to is not known. No much larger clone is present one base from it, and per-base qualities are unavailable.

RNA was extracted with the RNeasy kit and about 0.5 to 1 ug was reverse transcribed using random hexamers. The immunoSEQ multiplex PCR assay, which covers 54 Vbeta and 13 Jbeta segments, was used to amplify TCR beta CDR3 regions. Bias from PCR amplification was corrected by using a synthetic template baseline for primer optimization and for computational correction. In the authors' own workflow: Only productive sequences were kept, with reads annotated to V, D and J genes according to IMGT and analyzed in immunoSEQ Analyzer. Clonality was computed as one minus Shannon entropy normalized by log2 of the number of productive unique sequences. Public and private clones were assessed among the 100 most prevalent clones of each patient and control. A clone was defined as Susac-specific if it was absent from the healthy and MS cohorts, from 1052 published viral clones and from other ImmuneACCESS disease sequences. TCRdb trimmed public reads at Q25 via fastp, called clones via MiXCR and kept in-frame beta chains. Each entry is one CDR3 protein sequence, shown with its most common DNA and genes. It is TCRdb's table, rather than the study itself, that gives the V and J calls and clone size. The sample table holds approximately 160,000 distinct CDR3 sequences, of which approximately 93% were seen once. The biggest ten clones account for about 0.089% of the sample.

This clonotype was obtained from a human donor with multiple sclerosis. Sequencing was carried out using CD4+ T cells from PBMCs.

The CDR3 corresponds to CAWSVRVAGASDTQYF. The base sequence is TGTGCCTGGAGTGTACGGGTAGCGGGAGCTTCAGATACGCAGTATTTT. The sequence joins TRBV30 to TRBJ2-3; 9 central nucleotides agree with TRBD2. The CDR3 measures 16 amino acids from cysteine to phenylalanine. The CDR3 DNA has 48 bases and is translated from base 1. From the germline V gene (reference sequence), CDR1 is GTSNPN and CDR2 is SVGIG. V loses 0 bases at its end and J loses 4 bases; junction bases beyond the gene matches: 8.